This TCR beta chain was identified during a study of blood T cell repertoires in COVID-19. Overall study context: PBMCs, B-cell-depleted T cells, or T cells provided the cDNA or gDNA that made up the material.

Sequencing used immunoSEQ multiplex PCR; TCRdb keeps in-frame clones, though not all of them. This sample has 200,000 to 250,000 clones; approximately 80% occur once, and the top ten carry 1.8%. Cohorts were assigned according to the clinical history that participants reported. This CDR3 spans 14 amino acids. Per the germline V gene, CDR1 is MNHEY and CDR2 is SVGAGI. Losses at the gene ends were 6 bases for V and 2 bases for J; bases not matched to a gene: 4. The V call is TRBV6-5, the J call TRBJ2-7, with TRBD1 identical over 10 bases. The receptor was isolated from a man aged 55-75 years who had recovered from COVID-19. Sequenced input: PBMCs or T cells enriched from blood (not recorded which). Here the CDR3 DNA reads TGTGCCAGCAGACGTGGACAGGGGGCCTACGAGCAGTACTTC. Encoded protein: CASRRGQGAYEQYF.